A selection of T cell receptor beta chains follows, all from one sample in a study of cytomegalovirus exposure and HLA in healthy donors. Measured with immunoSEQ multiplex PCR; TCRdb has only the in-frame clones, and not every one. The sample holds 95,000 to 150,000 clones; just over 65% are singletons and the top ten take about 1.5%. What was sequenced was PBMCs. These receptors were taken from a man younger than 35 in good health and CMV-seronegative. Each CDR3 is given with its conserved first and last residue. A D gene is named only where the DNA matches it firmly.

d_gene: .
v_gene: TRBV5-4
CDR3aa: CASSSEKPLNEQFF

d_gene: .
v_gene: TRBV30
CDR3aa: CAWSVPAPTGETQYF

d_gene: .
v_gene: TRBV19
CDR3aa: CASRRGEKDGYTF

d_gene: TRBD1
v_gene: TRBV2
CDR3aa: CASRPGQGYGKLFF

d_gene: .
v_gene: TRBV5-4
CDR3aa: CASSINRESSYNEQFF

d_gene: .
v_gene: TRBV18
CDR3aa: CASSPLQGDFGAFF

d_gene: TRBD2
v_gene: TRBV9
CDR3aa: CASNPAGVSDTQYF

d_gene: TRBD2
v_gene: TRBV5-5
CDR3aa: CASSLMGRVNEQFF

d_gene: TRBD1
v_gene: TRBV7-9
CDR3aa: CASSLLPGQGVGYTF

d_gene: .
v_gene: TRBV11-2
CDR3aa: CASSLAGDRHQHF

d_gene: TRBD2
v_gene: TRBV29-1
CDR3aa: CSVEERGGVEQFF

d_gene: .
v_gene: TRBV28
CDR3aa: CATGGGGGYEQYF

d_gene: .
v_gene: TRBV29-1
CDR3aa: CSVEDSARGYF

d_gene: .
v_gene: TRBV6-5
CDR3aa: CASSYVGLNQPQHF

d_gene: .
v_gene: TRBV5-1
CDR3aa: CASSSGLVPLSSYEQYF

d_gene: TRBD1
v_gene: TRBV14
CDR3aa: CASSHPTGFDEQFF